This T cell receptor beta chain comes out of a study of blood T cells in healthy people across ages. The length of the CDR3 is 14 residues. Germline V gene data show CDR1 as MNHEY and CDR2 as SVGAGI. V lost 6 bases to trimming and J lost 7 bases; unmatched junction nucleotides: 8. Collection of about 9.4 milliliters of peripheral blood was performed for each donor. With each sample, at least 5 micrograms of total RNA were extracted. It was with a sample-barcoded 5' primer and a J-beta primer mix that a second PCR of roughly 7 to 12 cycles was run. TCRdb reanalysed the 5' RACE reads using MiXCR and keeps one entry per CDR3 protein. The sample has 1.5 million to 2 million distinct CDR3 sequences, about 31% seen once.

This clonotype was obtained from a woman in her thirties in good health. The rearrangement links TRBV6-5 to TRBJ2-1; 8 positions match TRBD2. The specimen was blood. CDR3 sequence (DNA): TGTGCCAGCAGCCTTAGCGGGGAAAGAAATGAGCAGTTCTTC. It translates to CASSLSGERNEQFF.